The 13 T cell receptor beta chains given below trace back to one sample, sequenced in a study of graft-versus-host responses after intestinal transplantation. These TCRs' antigens remain unknown. Assay: immunoSEQ multiplex PCR; the TCRdb copy retains only in-frame clones and omits some. The sample has approximately 86,000 clones, about nine tenths seen once; the top ten hold 0.1%. Sequenced material: unstimulated CD4+ T cells sorted from spleen or lymph node cells, taken before intestinal transplant. The source of these receptors is a human donor who received an intestinal transplant.

The V call is TRBV18, the J call TRBJ2-2, with D possibly TRBD1 on 6 matching bases. Germline-derived CDR1 and CDR2 are KGHSH and LQKENI. Trimming left V 3 bases short and J 2 bases short, with 13 bases between. This CDR3 comprises 16 residues. The chain's CDR3 is CASSPWDITNTGELFF. DNA for the CDR3: TGTGCCAGCTCACCTTGGGACATAACAAACACCGGGGAGCTGTTTTTT.

This clone was seen just once. The J gene is TRBJ1-2, the V gene TRBV6-1; 12 nucleotides match TRBD1. CDR3 length equals 18 residues. The V segment lost 4 bases and the J segment 3 bases; nucleotides outside the gene matches: 12. Per the germline V gene, CDR1 is MNHNS and CDR2 is SASEGT. The CDR3 loop reads CASSVDRDRGRKDYGYTF. Here the CDR3 DNA reads TGTGCCAGCAGTGTGGATAGGGACAGGGGGCGGAAGGACTATGGCTACACCTTC.

The rearrangement links TRBV30 to TRBJ1-2; D possibly corresponds to TRBD1 (5 bases). V was clipped by 5 bases and J by 6 bases, with 13 bases between them. This CDR3 contains 12 residues. CDR1 is GTSNPN and CDR2 is SVGIG in the germline V gene (reference sequence). The CDR3 DNA reads as TGTGCCTGGGCGGGGGGTCGGGATGGCTACACCTTC. Translation gives CAWAGGRDGYTF.

V and J are TRBV4-3 and TRBJ2-7; no reliable D call. V lost 2 bases and J lost 2, with 10 bases in between. The CDR3 loop spans 14 amino acids. Germline CDR1 LGHNA, CDR2 YSLEER. This chain's CDR3 is CASSQIADTYEQYF. CDR3 sequence (DNA): TGCGCCAGCAGCCAAATCGCAGATACCTACGAGCAGTACTTC.

The chain carries TRBV9 and TRBJ2-3; TRBD2 matches at 7 bases. V dropped 0 bases and J dropped 0; count of bases not matched to a gene: 13. Germline CDR1 SGDLS, CDR2 YYNGEE. The CDR3 length is 19 residues. The CDR3 nucleotides are TGTGCCAGCAGCGTAGCTCCTGGAGGAAGCGGGGCTAGCACAGATACGCAGTATTTT. Protein: CASSVAPGGSGASTDTQYF.

The CDR3 loop reads CASSLARQGKSYEQFF. CDR3 DNA sequence: TGCGCCAGCAGCTTGGCCCGACAGGGGAAGAGCTATGAGCAGTTCTTC. The V call is TRBV5-1, the J call TRBJ2-1; 8 positions match TRBD1. This CDR3 comprises 16 residues. V dropped 0 bases and J dropped 8; count of bases not matched to a gene: 10. CDR1 and CDR2 (germline): SGHRS, YFSETQ. The variable domain in full, with the rest retrieved from reference TRBV5-1 and TRBJ2-1, is KAGVTQTPRYLIKTRGQQVTLSCSPISGHRSVSWYQQTPGQGLQFLFEYFSETQRNKGNFPGRFSGRQFSNSRSEMNVSTLELGDSALYLCASSLARQGKSYEQFFGPGTRLTVL.

The V and J genes are TRBV6-5 and TRBJ1-5, with D unclear. This CDR3 has 14 residues. Deletions cut 5 bases from V and 1 base from J, with 9 bases between. CDR1 is MNHEY, CDR2 SVGAGI, per germline. CDR3 DNA sequence: TGTGCCAGCAGTCGTGTCGGGAGCAATCAGCCCCAGCATTTT. Protein sequence: CASSRVGSNQPQHF.

The rearrangement joins TRBV2 to TRBJ1-2; D unresolved. The CDR3 spans 13 residues. V was clipped by 1 base and J by 2 bases, with 5 bases between them. Germline V lookup: CDR1 SNHLY, CDR2 FYNNEI. CDR3: CASSEVANYGYTF. The CDR3 DNA reads as TGTGCCAGCAGTGAAGTGGCCAACTATGGCTACACCTTC.

The chain uses TRBV11-3 and TRBJ2-6; 7 bases line up with TRBD2. Germline V gives CDR1 SGHNT, CDR2 YENEEA. The ends lost 2 bases at V and 0 bases at J; junction bases unmatched: 10. This CDR3 is 19 amino acids long. The CDR3 DNA sequence: TGTGCCAGCAGCTTACAGGGTCGGCGGGGGAGCTCTGGGGCCAACGTCCTGACTTTC. This codes for CASSLQGRRGSSGANVLTF.

The chain couples TRBV27 to TRBJ2-1, with a tentative D call TRBD1 (6 bases). The CDR3 is 16 residues long. Germline V gene data show CDR1 as MNHEY and CDR2 as SMNVEV (reference sequence). V was cut by 8 bases and J by 9 bases, with 26 bases left in between. CDR3 in DNA: TGTGCCAGCTCCCTAGGGGCGGGTTCTAAAGGGGGTGAGCAGTTCTTC. This translates into CASSLGAGSKGGEQFF.

The chain is built from TRBV30 and TRBJ1-5; no clear D gene. The germline gives CDR1 GTSNPN, CDR2 SVGIG (reference sequence). The CDR3 has 15 residues. Trimming left V 0 bases short and J 7 bases short, with 16 bases between. The CDR3 region is CAWSVGGFDGQPQHF. The DNA of the CDR3 is TGTGCCTGGAGTGTTGGAGGGTTTGACGGCCAGCCCCAGCATTTT.

V usage is TRBV7-2 and J usage is TRBJ2-1; perhaps TRBD2 as D (5 bases). Trimming took off 1 base at V and 5 bases at J, with 6 bases between the two ends. The V gene's germline CDR1 is SGHTA and CDR2 FQGNSA. The CDR3 loop spans 13 amino acids. The CDR3 DNA is TGTGCCAGCAGCTTAGTCGGGAACAATGAGCAGTTCTTC. Translation gives CASSLVGNNEQFF.

This chain connects TRBV18 to TRBJ1-1, with D perhaps TRBD1 (5 bases). This CDR3 comprises 13 residues. From germline, CDR1 is KGHSH and CDR2 LQKENI. Trimming took 3 bases from V and 5 from J, leaving 10 bases between them. The CDR3 DNA is TGTGCCAGCTCACCTCCAGGGTGGACTGAAGCTTTCTTT. Encoded protein: CASSPPGWTEAFF.